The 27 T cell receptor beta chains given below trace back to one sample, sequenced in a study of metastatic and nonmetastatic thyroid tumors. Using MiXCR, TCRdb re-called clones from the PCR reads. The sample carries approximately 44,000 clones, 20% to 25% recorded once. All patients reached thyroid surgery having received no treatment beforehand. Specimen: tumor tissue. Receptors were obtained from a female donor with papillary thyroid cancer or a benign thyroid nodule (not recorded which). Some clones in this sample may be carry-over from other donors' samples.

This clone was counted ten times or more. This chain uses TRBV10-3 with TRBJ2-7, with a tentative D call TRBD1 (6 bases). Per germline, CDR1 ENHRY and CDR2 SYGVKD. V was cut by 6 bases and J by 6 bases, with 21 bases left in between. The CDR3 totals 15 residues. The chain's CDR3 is CAISPTGTKTFEQYF. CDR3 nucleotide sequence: TGTGCCATCAGCCCAACCGGGACAAAAACTTTCGAGCAGTACTTC.

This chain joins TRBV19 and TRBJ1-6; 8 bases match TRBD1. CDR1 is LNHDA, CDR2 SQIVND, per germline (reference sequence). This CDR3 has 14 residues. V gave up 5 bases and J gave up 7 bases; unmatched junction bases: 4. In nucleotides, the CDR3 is TGTGCCAGTAGTGAACGGACAGGGAATTCACCCCTCCACTTT. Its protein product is CASSERTGNSPLHF. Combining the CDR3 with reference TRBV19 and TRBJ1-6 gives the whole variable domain DGGITQSPKYLFRKEGQNVTLSCEQNLNHDAMYWYRQDPGQGLRLIYYSQIVNDFQKGDIAEGYSVSREKKESFPLTVTSAQKNPTAFYLCASSERTGNSPLHFGNGTRLTVT.

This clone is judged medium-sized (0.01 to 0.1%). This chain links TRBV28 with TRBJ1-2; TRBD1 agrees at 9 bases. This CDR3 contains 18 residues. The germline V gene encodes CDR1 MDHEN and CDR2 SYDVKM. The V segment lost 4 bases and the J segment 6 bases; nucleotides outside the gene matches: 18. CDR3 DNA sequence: TGTGCCAGCAGTTCTACCGCCGGGACAGGGTTTGCCCTAAATGGCTACACCTTC. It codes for CASSSTAGTGFALNGYTF.

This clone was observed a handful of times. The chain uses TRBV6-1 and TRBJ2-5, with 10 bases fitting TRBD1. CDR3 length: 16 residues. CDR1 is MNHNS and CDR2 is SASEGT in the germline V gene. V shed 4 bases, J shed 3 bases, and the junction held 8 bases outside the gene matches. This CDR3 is CASSAIPGQGKETQYF. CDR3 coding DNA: TGTGCCAGCAGTGCCATTCCGGGACAGGGGAAAGAGACCCAGTACTTC.

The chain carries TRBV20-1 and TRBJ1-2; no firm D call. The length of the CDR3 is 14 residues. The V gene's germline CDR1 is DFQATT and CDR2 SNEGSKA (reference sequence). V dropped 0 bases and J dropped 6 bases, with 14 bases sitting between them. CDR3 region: CSARDGKGSDGYTF. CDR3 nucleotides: TGCAGTGCTAGAGATGGAAAGGGTAGTGATGGCTACACCTTC.

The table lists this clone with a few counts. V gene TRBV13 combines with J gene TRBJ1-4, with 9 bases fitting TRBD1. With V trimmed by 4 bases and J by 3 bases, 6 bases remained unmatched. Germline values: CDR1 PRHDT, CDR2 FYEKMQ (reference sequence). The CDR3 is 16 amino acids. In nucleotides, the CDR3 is TGTGCCAGCAGCTCCCGGGACAGGGTCGCTAATGAAAAACTGTTTTTT. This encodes CASSSRDRVANEKLFF.

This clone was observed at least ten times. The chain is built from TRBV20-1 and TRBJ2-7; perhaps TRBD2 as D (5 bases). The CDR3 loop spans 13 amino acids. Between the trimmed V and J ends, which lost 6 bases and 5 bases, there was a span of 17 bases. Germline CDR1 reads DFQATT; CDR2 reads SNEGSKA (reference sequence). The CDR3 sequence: CSATLRVGHEQYF. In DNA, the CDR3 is TGCAGTGCCACACTGCGGGTAGGGCACGAGCAGTACTTC.

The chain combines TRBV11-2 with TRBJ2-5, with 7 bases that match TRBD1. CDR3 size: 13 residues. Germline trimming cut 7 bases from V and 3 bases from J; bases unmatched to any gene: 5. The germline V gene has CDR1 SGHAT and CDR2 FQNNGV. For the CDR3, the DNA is TGTGCCAGCAACCCAGACAGGGAAGAGACCCAGTACTTC. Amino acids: CASNPDREETQYF.

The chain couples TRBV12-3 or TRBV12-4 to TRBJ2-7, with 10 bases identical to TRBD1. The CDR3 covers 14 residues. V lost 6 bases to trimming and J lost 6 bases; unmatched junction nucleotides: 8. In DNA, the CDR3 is TGTGCCAGCAGCACCGGGACAGGGGACAGCGAGCAGTACTTC. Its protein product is CASSTGTGDSEQYF.

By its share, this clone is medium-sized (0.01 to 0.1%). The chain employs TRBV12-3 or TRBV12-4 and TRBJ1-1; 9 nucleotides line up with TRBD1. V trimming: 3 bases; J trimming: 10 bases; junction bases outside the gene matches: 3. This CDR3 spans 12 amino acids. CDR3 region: CASSFDRGLAFF. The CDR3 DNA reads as TGTGCCAGCAGTTTTGACAGGGGGTTAGCTTTCTTT.

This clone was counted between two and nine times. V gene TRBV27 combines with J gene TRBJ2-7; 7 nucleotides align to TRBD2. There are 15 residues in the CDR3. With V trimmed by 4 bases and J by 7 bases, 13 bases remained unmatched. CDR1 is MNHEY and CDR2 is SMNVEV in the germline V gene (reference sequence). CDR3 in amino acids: CASSSRLAGVREQYF. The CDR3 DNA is TGTGCCAGCAGTTCCCGACTAGCTGGAGTCCGGGAGCAGTACTTC.

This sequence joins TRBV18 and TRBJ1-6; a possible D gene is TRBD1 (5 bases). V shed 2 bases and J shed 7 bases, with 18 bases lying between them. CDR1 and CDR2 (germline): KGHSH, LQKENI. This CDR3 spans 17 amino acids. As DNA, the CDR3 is TGTGCCAGCTCACCAGGGGCGGTTTCCGAGGGCAATTCACCCCTCCACTTT. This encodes CASSPGAVSEGNSPLHF.

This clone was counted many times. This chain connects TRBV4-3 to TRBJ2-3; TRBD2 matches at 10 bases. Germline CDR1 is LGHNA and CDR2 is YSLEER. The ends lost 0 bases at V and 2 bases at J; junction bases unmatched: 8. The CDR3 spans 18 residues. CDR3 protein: CASSQDISSGGITDTQYF. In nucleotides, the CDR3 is TGCGCCAGCAGCCAAGATATTTCTAGCGGGGGAATCACAGATACGCAGTATTTT.

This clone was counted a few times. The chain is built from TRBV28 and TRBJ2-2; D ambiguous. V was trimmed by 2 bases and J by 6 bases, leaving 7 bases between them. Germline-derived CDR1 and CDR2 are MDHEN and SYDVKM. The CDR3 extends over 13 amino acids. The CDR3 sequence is CASSLRRSGELFF. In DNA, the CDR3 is TGTGCCAGCAGTTTACGTCGGTCCGGGGAGCTGTTTTTT.

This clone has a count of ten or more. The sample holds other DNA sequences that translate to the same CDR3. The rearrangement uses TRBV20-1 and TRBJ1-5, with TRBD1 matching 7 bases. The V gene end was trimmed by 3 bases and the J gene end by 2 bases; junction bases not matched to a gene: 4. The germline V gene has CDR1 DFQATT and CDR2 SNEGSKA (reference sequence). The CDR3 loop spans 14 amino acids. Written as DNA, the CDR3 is TGCAGTGCTAGGAGACAGGGAGGCAATCAGCCCCAGCATTTT. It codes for CSARRQGGNQPQHF.

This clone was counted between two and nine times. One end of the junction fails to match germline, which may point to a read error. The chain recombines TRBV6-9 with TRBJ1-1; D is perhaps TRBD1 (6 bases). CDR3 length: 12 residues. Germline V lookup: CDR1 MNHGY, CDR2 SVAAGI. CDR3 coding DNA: TGTCCCAGCAGTTCAAGACAGGATGAAGCTTTCTTT. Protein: CPSSSRQDEAFF.

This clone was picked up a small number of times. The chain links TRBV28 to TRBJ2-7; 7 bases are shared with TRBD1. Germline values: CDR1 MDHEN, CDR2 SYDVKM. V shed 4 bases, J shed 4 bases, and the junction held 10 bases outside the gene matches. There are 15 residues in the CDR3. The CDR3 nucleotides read TGTGCCAGCAGTTATCAACAGGGGCTCCATTACGAGCAGTACTTC. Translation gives CASSYQQGLHYEQYF.

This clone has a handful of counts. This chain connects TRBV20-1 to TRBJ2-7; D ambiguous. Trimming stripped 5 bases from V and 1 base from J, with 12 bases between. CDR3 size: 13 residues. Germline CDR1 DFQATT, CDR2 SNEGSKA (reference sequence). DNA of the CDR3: TGCAGTGCTCCTCGGACGGATTCCTACGAGCAGTACTTC. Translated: CSAPRTDSYEQYF.

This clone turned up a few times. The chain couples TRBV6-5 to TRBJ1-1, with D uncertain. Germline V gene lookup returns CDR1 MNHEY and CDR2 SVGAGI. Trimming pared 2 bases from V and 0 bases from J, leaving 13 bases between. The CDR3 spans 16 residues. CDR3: CASSYEGGEMNTEAFF. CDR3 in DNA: TGTGCCAGCAGTTACGAGGGCGGGGAGATGAACACTGAAGCTTTCTTT.

For the CDR3, the DNA is TGTGCCAGCAGCCAAAGCGGGAGCCTCTCCTACGAGCAGTACTTC. Translating gives CASSQSGSLSYEQYF. V gene TRBV11-2 combines with J gene TRBJ2-7; 8 positions agree with TRBD2. J lost 0 bases, V lost 5 bases, and 6 bases had no gene match. The germline V gene has CDR1 SGHAT and CDR2 FQNNGV. This CDR3 region has 15 residues. Using reference TRBV11-2 and TRBJ2-7 for the parts outside the CDR3, the full variable domain is EAGVAQSPRYKIIEKRQSVAFWCNPISGHATLYWYQQILGQGPKLLIQFQNNGVVDDSQLPKDRFSAERLKGVDSTLKIQPAKLEDSAVYLCASSQSGSLSYEQYFGPGTRLTVT.

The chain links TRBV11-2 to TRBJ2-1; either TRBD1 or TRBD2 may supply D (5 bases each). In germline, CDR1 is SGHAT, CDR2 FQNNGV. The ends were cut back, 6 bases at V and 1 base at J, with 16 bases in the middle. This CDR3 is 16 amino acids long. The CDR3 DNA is TGTGCCAGCAGTTATCTGGGGGACCTTTCCTACAATGAGCAGTTCTTC. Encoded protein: CASSYLGDLSYNEQFF.

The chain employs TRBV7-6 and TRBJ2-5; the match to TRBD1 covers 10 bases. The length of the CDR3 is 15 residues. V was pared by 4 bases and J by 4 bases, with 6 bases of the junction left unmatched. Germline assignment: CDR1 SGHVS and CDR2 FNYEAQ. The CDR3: CASSSGQGVTETQYF. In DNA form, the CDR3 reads TGTGCCAGCAGCTCCGGACAGGGGGTCACAGAGACCCAGTACTTC.

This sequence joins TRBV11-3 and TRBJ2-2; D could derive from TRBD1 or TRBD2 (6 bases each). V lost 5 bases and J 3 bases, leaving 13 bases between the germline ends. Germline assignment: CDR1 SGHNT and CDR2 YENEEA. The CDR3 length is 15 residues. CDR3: CASSPEGGDTGELFF. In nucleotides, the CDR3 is TGTGCCAGCAGCCCAGAGGGGGGTGACACCGGGGAGCTGTTTTTT.

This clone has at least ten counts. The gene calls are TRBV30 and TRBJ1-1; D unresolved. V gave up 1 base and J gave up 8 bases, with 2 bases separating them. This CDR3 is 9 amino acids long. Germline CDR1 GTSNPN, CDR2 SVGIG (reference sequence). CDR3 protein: CAWSAEAFF. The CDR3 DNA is TGTGCCTGGAGTGCGGAAGCTTTCTTT.

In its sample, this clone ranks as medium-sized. The CDR3 DNA sequence: TGTGCCAGCAGTGATTTGGGGGGATCCTATGGCTACACCTTC. This encodes CASSDLGGSYGYTF. The chain carries TRBV2 and TRBJ1-2, with D perhaps matching TRBD1 (5 bases). V shed 3 bases and J shed 4 bases, with 12 bases lying between them. This CDR3 spans 14 amino acids. Germline CDR1 is SNHLY and CDR2 is FYNNEI.

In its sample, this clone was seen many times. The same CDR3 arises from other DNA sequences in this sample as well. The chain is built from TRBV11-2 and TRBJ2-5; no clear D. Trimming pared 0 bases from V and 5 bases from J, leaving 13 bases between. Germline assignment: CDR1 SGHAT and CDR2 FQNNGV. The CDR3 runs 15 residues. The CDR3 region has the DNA TGTGCCAGCAGCTTAGATCAGTTTATCGGGGAGACCCAGTACTTC. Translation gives CASSLDQFIGETQYF.

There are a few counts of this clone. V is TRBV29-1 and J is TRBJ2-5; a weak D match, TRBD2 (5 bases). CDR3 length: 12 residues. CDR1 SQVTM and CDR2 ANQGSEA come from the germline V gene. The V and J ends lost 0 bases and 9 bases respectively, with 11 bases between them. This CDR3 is CSVEDKLRAQYF. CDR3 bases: TGCAGCGTTGAAGATAAGTTGAGGGCCCAGTACTTC.